Described below is a single T cell receptor (beta chain) sequence and its context. The CDR3 sequence is 18 residues long. V gave up 10 bases and J gave up 0 bases; unmatched junction bases: 16. CDR1 is ENHRY and CDR2 is SYGVKD in the germline V gene. This specimen belongs to a study of CD8+CD57+ T cells in acquired aplastic anemia. Looking at the study overall: The study obtained an average of about 3.2 ug of DNA from sorted CD4+ and CD8+ cells.

Profiling that covered TCR beta VDJ and CDR3 relied on genomic DNA as its template. TCRdb independently ran MiXCR on the reads; one entry per CDR3 protein. The profile shows around 200,000 distinct CDR3 sequences, approximately 60% of them singletons. The authors sequenced patients whose flow cytometry had shown CD8+CD57+ cell expansion. Sequencing was performed on sorted CD4+, CD8+, or CD8+CD57+ T cells (not recorded which) from PBMCs. The source is a human donor with aplastic anemia. J is TRBJ2-3 and V is TRBV10-3; 10 bases fit TRBD2. CDR3 bases: TGTGCCACGGCACTAGCGGGGTCCCGTACTCTAAGCACAGATACGCAGTATTTT. It yields the protein CATALAGSRTLSTDTQYF.